What follows are 15 T cell receptor beta chains derived from one specimen sequenced in a study of graft-versus-host responses after intestinal transplantation. These TCRs are of unknown antigen specificity. The data were produced by immunoSEQ multiplex PCR, yet TCRdb's version contains in-frame clones alone and is incomplete. The data contain about 100,000 clones, 87% of them seen just once; the ten biggest clones take up more than 0.75%. The material was unstimulated CD4+ T cells sorted from spleen or lymph node cells, obtained before transplant. The receptors originated from a human donor who was the organ donor for an intestinal transplant.

The chain couples TRBV9 to TRBJ2-3, with 9 nucleotides matching TRBD1. This CDR3 comprises 16 residues. With 4 bases clipped from V and 1 base from J, the junction kept 7 bases outside the gene matches. In germline, CDR1 is SGDLS, CDR2 YYNGEE. Written as DNA, the CDR3 is TGTGCCAGCAGCCCACAGACAGGGGGTGGCACAGATACGCAGTATTTT. Protein product: CASSPQTGGGTDTQYF.

This chain's CDR3 is CASSNPGNEKLFF. CDR3 sequence (DNA): TGTGCCAGCAGTAACCCCGGGAACGAAAAACTGTTTTTT. The J gene is TRBJ1-4, the V gene TRBV6-6, with D unresolved. Germline V gene data show CDR1 as MNHNY and CDR2 as SVGAGI (reference sequence). V lost 5 bases and J lost 8, with 12 bases in between. The CDR3 sequence is 13 residues long.

The chain recombines TRBV28 with TRBJ2-7, with 11 nucleotides matching TRBD2. The CDR3 is made up of 18 amino acids. The ends lost 5 bases at V and 4 bases at J; junction bases unmatched: 16. Germline-derived CDR1 and CDR2 are MDHEN and SYDVKM. CDR3 sequence (DNA): TGTGCCAGCAGTGGCCCCGCTAGCGGGGGGTGGAGCCGGTACGAGCAGTACTTC. Residues: CASSGPASGGWSRYEQYF.

The rearrangement uses TRBV5-8 and TRBJ1-5; 9 bases are a match to TRBD1. Germline V gene sequence: CDR1 SGHTS, CDR2 YDEGEE. The CDR3 is 16 residues long. The junction had 9 bases not matched to a gene; V was cut back by 5 bases and J by 3 bases. CDR3 nucleotide sequence: TGTGCCAGCAGACCTTCCGGGACAGGGTTCAATCAGCCCCAGCATTTT. Protein sequence: CASRPSGTGFNQPQHF.

This clone has a handful of counts. This CDR3 is CASSSTGGPTDTQYF. The CDR3 nucleotides read TGCGCCAGCAGCTCAACGGGGGGGCCGACAGATACGCAGTATTTT. The chain joins TRBV5-1 to TRBJ2-3, with 8 bases fitting TRBD2. Germline V CDR1 and CDR2: SGHRS, YFSETQ. V lost 3 bases to trimming and J lost 3 bases; unmatched junction nucleotides: 6. This CDR3 is 15 amino acids long. The entire variable domain, with the rest obtained from reference TRBV5-1 and TRBJ2-3, is as follows: KAGVTQTPRYLIKTRGQQVTLSCSPISGHRSVSWYQQTPGQGLQFLFEYFSETQRNKGNFPGRFSGRQFSNSRSEMNVSTLELGDSALYLCASSSTGGPTDTQYFGPGTRLTVL.

The chain joins TRBV30 to TRBJ2-3; D is unresolved. Germline-derived CDR1 and CDR2 are GTSNPN and SVGIG (reference sequence). Trimming took off 5 bases at V and 3 bases at J, with 12 bases between the two ends. The CDR3 consists of 13 residues. The CDR3 here is CAWATASTDTQYF. CDR3 nucleotide sequence: TGTGCCTGGGCGACGGCCTCTACAGATACGCAGTATTTT.

V usage is TRBV5-1 and J usage is TRBJ1-2, with unresolved D. V was cut by 4 bases and J by 8 bases, with 30 bases left in between. The CDR3 is 18 amino acids. Germline CDR1 SGHRS, CDR2 YFSETQ. Here the CDR3 reads CASSLGALLLTMSEGYTF. In nucleotides, the CDR3 is TGCGCCAGCAGCCTAGGCGCTTTGCTATTAACTATGTCGGAGGGCTACACCTTC.

The rearrangement uses TRBV4-1 and TRBJ1-2; D uncertain. The CDR3 loop spans 14 amino acids. Per the germline V gene, CDR1 is MGHRA and CDR2 is YSYEKL. V gave up 4 bases and J gave up 8 bases, with 17 bases separating them. The CDR3 is CASSPGLMSGGYTF. The CDR3 nucleotides read TGCGCCAGCAGCCCCGGCCTAATGTCAGGCGGCTACACCTTC.

This clone came up a few times. V is TRBV5-4 and J is TRBJ2-7; the match to TRBD2 covers 8 bases. Germline CDR1 SGHNT, CDR2 YYREEE (reference sequence). Trimming cost V 4 bases and J 2 bases; bases outside gene matches: 5. The CDR3 contains 14 residues. CDR3 protein: CASSQGLAPYEQYF. The DNA of the CDR3 is TGTGCCAGCAGCCAAGGACTAGCACCCTACGAGCAGTACTTC. The full variable domain, completed using reference TRBV5-4 and TRBJ2-7, is ETGVTQSPTHLIKTRGQQVTLRCSSQSGHNTVSWYQQALGQGPQFIFQYYREEENGRGNFPPRFSGLQFPNYSSELNVNALELDDSALYLCASSQGLAPYEQYFGPGTRLTVT.

The chain employs TRBV14 and TRBJ2-3; TRBD1 matches at 8 bases. Germline V gene lookup returns CDR1 SGHDN and CDR2 FVKESK. The CDR3 consists of 15 residues. Unmatched junction bases numbered 6, after V lost 3 bases and J lost 4 bases. The DNA for the CDR3 is TGTGCCAGCAGCCAGACAGGGGTCGGGTCAGATACGCAGTATTTT. Amino acid sequence: CASSQTGVGSDTQYF. The complete variable domain, with remaining parts taken from reference TRBV14 and TRBJ2-3, reads EAGVTQFPSHSVIEKGQTVTLRCDPISGHDNLYWYRRVMGKEIKFLLHFVKESKQDESGMPNNRFLAERTGGTYSTLKVQPAELEDSGVYFCASSQTGVGSDTQYFGPGTRLTVL.

About this clone itself: The same CDR3 also results from other DNA sequences found in this sample. The chain uses TRBV9 and TRBJ2-1; tentatively, D is TRBD2 (7 bases). CDR3 length: 16 residues. CDR1 and CDR2 (germline): SGDLS, YYNGEE. Trimming shortened V by 3 bases and J by 4 bases, and 17 bases separated the two germline ends. DNA of the CDR3: TGTGCCAGCAGCGCTCCGGGGGGCCGCTCATACAATGAGCAGTTCTTC. It specifies CASSAPGGRSYNEQFF.

The chain has TRBV7-8 and TRBJ2-3; 9 positions match TRBD2. The V gene's germline CDR1 is SGHVS and CDR2 FQNEAQ. The CDR3 is 18 amino acids. The junction had 10 bases not matched to a gene; V was cut back by 2 bases and J by 1 base. CDR3 in amino acids: CASSLLRGGLRGTDTQYF. CDR3 DNA sequence: TGTGCCAGCAGCTTACTGCGGGGGGGATTGAGAGGCACAGATACGCAGTATTTT.

The V call is TRBV5-8, the J call TRBJ1-2, with 11 bases fitting TRBD1. Germline V gene data show CDR1 as SGHTS and CDR2 as YDEGEE. The J segment lost 2 bases and the V segment lost 1 base, leaving 10 bases of the junction unmatched. This CDR3 is 18 amino acids long. Here the CDR3 DNA reads TGTGCCAGCAGCTTGTTATTTGGGACAGGGGGTTACAACTATGGCTACACCTTC. Translation: CASSLLFGTGGYNYGYTF.

The rearrangement links TRBV6-1 to TRBJ1-1, with D unclear. The CDR3 is 12 residues long. The germline CDR1 and CDR2 sequences are MNHNS and SASEGT. V was clipped by 0 bases and J by 7 bases, with 6 bases between them. CDR3 nucleotide sequence: TGTGCCAGCAGTGAAGCAACAAGTGAAGCTTTCTTT. It specifies CASSEATSEAFF.

This clone was detected only a few times. The rearrangement uses TRBV30 and TRBJ2-1; 12 bases fit TRBD2. The germline CDR1 and CDR2 sequences are GTSNPN and SVGIG (reference sequence). V trimming: 3 bases; J trimming: 7 bases; junction bases outside the gene matches: 7. The CDR3 is made up of 15 amino acids. This CDR3 reads CAWRDWTSGANEQFF. CDR3 nucleotides: TGTGCCTGGAGAGATTGGACTAGCGGGGCTAATGAGCAGTTCTTC.